Shown below are 32 T cell receptor beta chains from a single sample sequenced in a study of CD8 T cells in ankylosing spondylitis. TCRdb reanalysed the 5' RACE reads using MiXCR and keeps one entry per CDR3 protein. There are about 350,000 distinct CDR3 sequences in the sample; approximately 20% occur only once, and about an eighth lies in the top ten. The specimen was blood, either unsorted or a sorted T cell fraction (not recorded which). The receptors stem from a male donor with ankylosing spondylitis or in good health (not recorded which).

This clonotype was recorded a few times. The chain recombines TRBV12-3 or TRBV12-4 with TRBJ1-1; 7 nucleotides match TRBD1. The CDR3 runs 14 residues. The V gene end was trimmed by 6 bases and the J gene end by 1 base; junction bases not matched to a gene: 5. In nucleotides, the CDR3 is TGTGCCAGCAGGGGACAGTTGGGGAACACTGAAGCTTTCTTT. This translates into CASRGQLGNTEAFF.

The rearrangement joins TRBV6-5 to TRBJ2-7; D gene ambiguous. CDR1 MNHEY and CDR2 SVGAGI come from the germline V gene. The CDR3 length is 17 residues. Trimming removed 2 bases from V and 5 bases from J, with 22 bases in between. CDR3 loop: CASSYAGAAVHTHEQYF. For the CDR3, the DNA is TGTGCCAGCAGTTACGCCGGTGCGGCAGTCCATACCCACGAGCAGTACTTC.

This clonotype came up a few times. The V and J genes are TRBV6-1 and TRBJ1-4; D remains ambiguous. With 6 bases removed from V and 7 bases from J, the gap between germline ends came to 18 bases. Germline-derived CDR1 and CDR2 are MNHNS and SASEGT. The CDR3 has 15 residues. The CDR3 DNA reads TGTGCCAGCAGGGACCGTGAGGGCGCGGCTGAAAAACTGTTTTTT. This encodes CASRDREGAAEKLFF.

The rearrangement uses TRBV20-1 and TRBJ2-7; possibly TRBD1 for D (6 bases). The CDR3 is 14 residues long. The germline gives CDR1 DFQATT, CDR2 SNEGSKA (reference sequence). Trimming took off 0 bases at V and 4 bases at J, with 13 bases between the two ends. Here the CDR3 reads CSARDADRFYEQYF. The CDR3, as DNA: TGCAGTGCTAGAGATGCGGACAGATTTTACGAGCAGTACTTC.

In its sample, this clonotype was seen a few times. J is TRBJ2-3 and V is TRBV7-8; TRBD1 agrees at 7 bases. CDR3 length equals 15 residues. The V and J ends lost 4 bases and 1 base, in that order; junction bases with no gene match: 5. CDR1 and CDR2 (germline): SGHVS, FQNEAQ. The CDR3 region has the DNA TGTGCCAGCAGCTCAGGGACAGCGCGCACAGATACGCAGTATTTT. It specifies CASSSGTARTDTQYF.

The chain has TRBV29-1 and TRBJ2-2, with D perhaps TRBD2 (6 bases). The CDR3 has 15 amino acids. Trimming removed 1 base at V and 4 bases at J, with 13 bases between. Germline CDR1 and CDR2: SQVTM and ANQGSEA. CDR3 protein: CSVEAEGWATGELFF. CDR3 DNA: TGCAGCGTTGAAGCGGAGGGGTGGGCCACCGGGGAGCTGTTTTTT.

The chain couples TRBV12-3 or TRBV12-4 to TRBJ2-1, with TRBD1 matching 12 bases. Germline trimming cut 1 base from V and 9 bases from J; bases unmatched to any gene: 7. This CDR3 has 16 residues. CDR3 DNA sequence: TGTGCCAGCAGTTTAGTAGGGACAGGGGGCTCGGGTGAGCAGTTCTTC. As protein: CASSLVGTGGSGEQFF.

The genes are TRBV7-2 and TRBJ2-7; the match to TRBD1 covers 7 bases. This CDR3 comprises 16 residues. From germline, CDR1 is SGHTA and CDR2 FQGNSA. The junction had 13 bases not matched to a gene; V was cut back by 4 bases and J by 4 bases. The DNA for the CDR3 is TGTGCCAGCAGCTCGCCTGACAGGGTTCTTCCATACGAGCAGTACTTC. Translating it yields CASSSPDRVLPYEQYF.

This chain connects TRBV5-1 to TRBJ2-3, with 10 bases lining up with TRBD2. Germline V gene lookup returns CDR1 SGHRS and CDR2 YFSETQ. With 4 bases clipped from V and 7 bases from J, the junction kept 9 bases outside the gene matches. CDR3 length: 15 residues. CDR3 in amino acids: CASSGPTSGDNTQYF. As DNA, the CDR3 is TGCGCCAGCAGCGGGCCCACTAGCGGGGATAATACGCAGTATTTT.

This clonotype was counted ten times or more. This chain connects TRBV29-1 to TRBJ1-1; the D is unclear. The CDR3 length is 16 residues. Looked up from germline, CDR1 is SQVTM and CDR2 is ANQGSEA. Trimming stripped 6 bases from V and 0 bases from J, with 20 bases between. The CDR3 protein is CSVGILSTYLNTEAFF. CDR3 in DNA: TGCAGCGTGGGGATACTCTCCACCTATTTGAACACTGAAGCTTTCTTT.

This clonotype was seen ten or more times. The chain links TRBV29-1 to TRBJ2-1; D call uncertain. Germline loops: CDR1 SQVTM, CDR2 ANQGSEA. V lost 0 bases, J lost 4 bases, and 10 bases lay in between. The length of the CDR3 is 14 residues. The CDR3 DNA follows: TGCAGCGTTGAAGATCGTGCTGTTTACAATGAGCAGTTCTTC. This encodes CSVEDRAVYNEQFF.

The chain uses TRBV27 and TRBJ2-7; 7 bases line up with TRBD2. The CDR3 extends over 13 amino acids. Germline assignment: CDR1 MNHEY and CDR2 SMNVEV (reference sequence). V was pared by 3 bases and J by 4 bases, with 3 bases of the junction left unmatched. The CDR3 DNA follows: TGTGCCAGCAGTTTTAACGGGGGGTACGAGCAGTACTTC. It encodes CASSFNGGYEQYF.

This chain links TRBV11-2 with TRBJ2-2, with D possibly matching TRBD1 (5 bases). Germline V gene sequence: CDR1 SGHAT, CDR2 FQNNGV. The CDR3 loop spans 16 amino acids. The V gene lost 4 bases and the J gene lost 3 bases, with 15 bases spanning the gap. CDR3 residues: CASSSTTGADTGELFF. CDR3 DNA sequence: TGTGCCAGCAGCTCCACAACTGGGGCGGACACCGGGGAGCTGTTTTTT. Full variable domain (missing parts from reference TRBV11-2 and TRBJ2-2): EAGVAQSPRYKIIEKRQSVAFWCNPISGHATLYWYQQILGQGPKLLIQFQNNGVVDDSQLPKDRFSAERLKGVDSTLKIQPAKLEDSAVYLCASSSTTGADTGELFFGEGSRLTVL.

This clonotype was recorded a few times. The rearrangement uses TRBV28 and TRBJ2-1; 7 bases agree with TRBD1. CDR1 and CDR2 (germline): MDHEN, SYDVKM. The CDR3 has 16 residues. After removal of 6 bases from V and 2 bases from J, the junction contained 10 bases not matched to a gene. The CDR3 here is CASSTRGGSPYNEQFF. The CDR3 coding sequence is TGTGCCAGCAGCACGAGAGGGGGCAGCCCCTACAATGAGCAGTTCTTC.

This clonotype was counted ten times or more. The gene calls are TRBV11-2 and TRBJ2-7; D not certain. The V gene's germline CDR1 is SGHAT and CDR2 FQNNGV. The CDR3 is 11 amino acids. Trimming removed 1 base at V and 6 bases at J, with 4 bases between. The CDR3: CASSLVGEQYF. CDR3 nucleotides: TGTGCCAGCAGCTTAGTGGGCGAGCAGTACTTC.

This clonotype was picked up a small number of times. The chain uses TRBV12-3 or TRBV12-4 and TRBJ2-1; D is perhaps TRBD1 (6 bases). The CDR3 consists of 16 residues. Between the trimmed V and J ends, which lost 4 bases and 4 bases, there was a span of 17 bases. The CDR3 region is CASSSPATGLYNEQFF. The CDR3 DNA reads TGTGCCAGCAGTTCCCCAGCAACAGGGTTATACAATGAGCAGTTCTTC.

This clonotype was counted between two and nine times. This sequence joins TRBV7-8 and TRBJ1-4; D is unresolved. The germline V gene has CDR1 SGHVS and CDR2 FQNEAQ. V lost 5 bases and J lost 5, with 15 bases in between. CDR3 size: 15 residues. The CDR3 nucleotides read TGTGCCAGCAGCCCCACCGGGCCAGCAAATGAAAAACTGTTTTTT. The encoded protein is CASSPTGPANEKLFF. Filled out from reference TRBV7-8 and TRBJ1-4, the complete variable domain reads GAGVSQSPRYKVAKRGQDVALRCDPISGHVSLFWYQQALGQGPEFLTYFQNEAQLDKSGLPSDRFFAERPEGSVSTLKIQRTQQEDSAVYLCASSPTGPANEKLFFGSGTQLSVL.

Only a few counts were recorded for this clonotype. The J gene is TRBJ2-2, the V gene TRBV29-1; the match to TRBD1 covers 7 bases. J gave up 3 bases and V 4 bases, and 8 bases lay outside the gene matches. Germline loops: CDR1 SQVTM, CDR2 ANQGSEA. The CDR3 spans 15 residues. The CDR3 DNA reads TGCAGCGTTGGTGGGCCCGGGACAGACACCGGGGAGCTGTTTTTT. This gives the protein CSVGGPGTDTGELFF.

This rearrangement joins TRBV4-1 to TRBJ2-7; TRBD2 is a possible D gene (7 bases). CDR1 MGHRA and CDR2 YSYEKL come from the germline V gene. V was cut by 8 bases and J by 4 bases, with 15 bases left in between. The CDR3 loop spans 13 amino acids. CDR3 protein: CASRGEGDYEQYF. In DNA form, the CDR3 reads TGCGCCAGCCGCGGGGAGGGGGATTACGAGCAGTACTTC.

The V and J genes are TRBV14 and TRBJ2-5; 8 nucleotides line up with TRBD1. Germline V gives CDR1 SGHDN, CDR2 FVKESK. V lost 4 bases, J lost 4 bases, and 5 bases stayed unmatched. The CDR3 loop spans 14 amino acids. CDR3 coding DNA: TGTGCCAGCAGCCCGCACACAGGGGGAGAGACCCAGTACTTC. It is translated as CASSPHTGGETQYF.

J is TRBJ2-5 and V is TRBV12-3 or TRBV12-4, with D maybe TRBD1 (5 bases). The CDR3 loop spans 14 amino acids. V was shortened by 0 bases and J by 2 bases, with 7 bases between the two germline ends. Here the CDR3 DNA reads TGTGCCAGCAGTTTAGCGGGGCAACAAGAGACCCAGTACTTC. Its translation is CASSLAGQQETQYF.

The chain has TRBV7-8 and TRBJ1-1; D not certain. V lost 4 bases and J lost 4, with 7 bases in between. Germline CDR1 reads SGHVS; CDR2 reads FQNEAQ. CDR3 length: 12 residues. The CDR3 DNA is TGTGCCAGCAGCTCAGCGTCCACTGAAGCTTTCTTT. Its protein is CASSSASTEAFF. Variable domain in full (rest from reference TRBV7-8 and TRBJ1-1): GAGVSQSPRYKVAKRGQDVALRCDPISGHVSLFWYQQALGQGPEFLTYFQNEAQLDKSGLPSDRFFAERPEGSVSTLKIQRTQQEDSAVYLCASSSASTEAFFGQGTRLTVV.

This clonotype was recorded a few times. J is TRBJ2-7 and V is TRBV4-1; 8 nucleotides line up with TRBD1. The CDR3 is 17 amino acids. CDR1 is MGHRA, CDR2 YSYEKL, per germline. Trimming removed 0 bases from V and 7 bases from J; junction bases left unmatched: 14. The CDR3 coding sequence is TGCGCCAGCAGCCAAGACCCCCTGACAGGGGTAAGAGGGGAGCAGTACTTC. Translation gives CASSQDPLTGVRGEQYF.

This chain connects TRBV14 to TRBJ2-1; 7 positions agree with TRBD1. J lost 6 bases, V lost 0 bases, and 14 bases had no gene match. Germline CDR1 is SGHDN and CDR2 is FVKESK. The length of the CDR3 is 18 residues. The CDR3 sequence: CASSQDSLGQLGTNEQFF. The CDR3 DNA reads TGTGCCAGCAGCCAAGATTCCCTGGGACAGCTAGGGACCAATGAGCAGTTCTTC. The full variable domain, its missing parts supplied by reference TRBV14 and TRBJ2-1, is EAGVTQFPSHSVIEKGQTVTLRCDPISGHDNLYWYRRVMGKEIKFLLHFVKESKQDESGMPNNRFLAERTGGTYSTLKVQPAELEDSGVYFCASSQDSLGQLGTNEQFFGPGTRLTVL.

V gene TRBV7-6 combines with J gene TRBJ2-3; 11 bases are shared with TRBD2. Germline assignment: CDR1 SGHVS and CDR2 FNYEAQ. V shed 4 bases and J 0 bases; nucleotides not matched to a gene: 3. There are 16 residues in the CDR3. The CDR3 is CASSSGLAASTDTQYF. For the CDR3, the DNA is TGTGCCAGCAGCTCGGGACTAGCGGCTAGCACAGATACGCAGTATTTT.

The J gene is TRBJ2-1, the V gene TRBV29-1; 11 bases match TRBD1. This CDR3 has 13 amino acids. Germline V gene lookup returns CDR1 SQVTM and CDR2 ANQGSEA. With 8 bases clipped from V and 9 bases from J, the junction kept 9 bases outside the gene matches. DNA of the CDR3: TGCAGCTATAGGACAGGGGGCCTAAGTGAGCAGTTCTTC. It encodes CSYRTGGLSEQFF.

This clonotype has more than one count but fewer than ten. The rearrangement uses TRBV20-1 and TRBJ2-5; D is tentatively TRBD1 or TRBD2 (6 bases each). Germline CDR1 is DFQATT and CDR2 is SNEGSKA (reference sequence). There are 17 residues in the CDR3. Trimming left V 5 bases short and J 2 bases short, with 24 bases between. CDR3 DNA: TGCAGTGCTGAGAAAGGGGGTACCGGGACTCAACAAGAGACCCAGTACTTC. Translated, it gives CSAEKGGTGTQQETQYF.

V is TRBV12-3 or TRBV12-4 and J is TRBJ2-2, with D hard to call. CDR3 length: 17 amino acids. V was cut by 4 bases and J by 0 bases, with 15 bases left in between. CDR3 in DNA: TGTGCCAGCAGTTCCTACCGTTCGGGCGCGAACACCGGGGAGCTGTTTTTT. It translates to CASSSYRSGANTGELFF.

This chain joins TRBV7-9 and TRBJ2-7; the D is unclear. The V and J ends lost 6 bases and 3 bases respectively, with 12 bases between them. CDR3 length: 13 residues. Germline assignment: CDR1 SEHNR and CDR2 FQNEAQ (reference sequence). The CDR3 here is CASSLTDDYEQYF. In DNA, the CDR3 is TGTGCCAGCAGTCTCACGGATGACTACGAGCAGTACTTC.

The chain recombines TRBV28 with TRBJ2-5, with D possibly TRBD2 on 6 matching bases. Between the trimmed V and J ends, which lost 3 bases and 5 bases, there was a span of 22 bases. CDR1 and CDR2 (germline): MDHEN, SYDVKM. The CDR3 loop spans 17 amino acids. The CDR3, as DNA: TGTGCCAGCAGTTTGGGGATACGGCTAGGGGAGGCGGAGACCCAGTACTTC. The encoded protein is CASSLGIRLGEAETQYF.

This clonotype was recorded a few times. CDR3 sequence reads: CASSELSSGANVLTF. Written as DNA, the CDR3 is TGTGCCAGCAGTGAGTTGAGCTCTGGGGCCAACGTCCTGACTTTC. The chain recombines TRBV2 with TRBJ2-6; D is ambiguous. This CDR3 is 15 amino acids long. The V end was cut by 3 bases, the J end by 0 bases, with 6 bases between. CDR1 is SNHLY, CDR2 FYNNEI, per germline.

This chain joins TRBV5-4 and TRBJ2-7, with unresolved D. There are 15 residues in the CDR3. Germline CDR1 SGHNT, CDR2 YYREEE (reference sequence). Between the trimmed V and J ends, which lost 1 base and 1 base, there was a span of 12 bases. The chain's CDR3 is CASSLHDGLSYEQYF. Here the CDR3 DNA reads TGTGCCAGCAGCTTGCATGACGGGTTATCCTACGAGCAGTACTTC.